These T cell receptor beta chains were read from a single sample in a study of blood T cell repertoires in COVID-19. Produced via immunoSEQ multiplex PCR; TCRdb's table is partial and in-frame only. The sample has 120,000 to 150,000 clones, around 87% seen once. Sequenced input: peripheral blood. Receptor source: a human donor in a cohort sampled during active COVID-19. Each CDR3 is given with its conserved first and last residue. Each record gives: D gene, clone size, J gene, V gene, CDR3 protein, CDR3 DNA. The D gene is left open where the match is weak. The size field is filled for only some rows; it gives once, few, many or a size class.

>-|-|TRBJ2-7|TRBV19
CASSIDLGRAEQYF
TGTGCCAGTAGTATAGATCTTGGCAGGGCCGAGCAGTACTTC
>TRBD1|-|TRBJ1-2|TRBV4-1
CASSQERLGQSSGYTF
TGCGCCAGCAGCCAAGAGAGACTGGGACAGTCTTCTGGCTACACCTTC
>-|few|TRBJ2-1|TRBV2
CASSERSGSYNEQFF
TGTGCCAGCAGTGAAAGGTCAGGTTCCTACAATGAGCAGTTCTTC
>-|-|TRBJ2-1|TRBV7-9
CASSLHRGPGGEQFF
TGTGCCAGCAGCTTACACAGGGGCCCCGGGGGCGAGCAGTTCTTC
>TRBD2|-|TRBJ2-3|TRBV27
CASSLILAATDTQYF
TGTGCCAGCAGTCTAATACTAGCGGCCACAGATACGCAGTATTTT
>TRBD2|-|TRBJ2-1|TRBV4-2
CASSQGGSSYNEQFF
TGTGCCAGCAGCCAAGGCGGGAGCTCCTACAATGAGCAGTTCTTC
>TRBD1|-|TRBJ2-7|TRBV4-1
CASSQDLWAGGSDEQYF
TGCGCCAGCAGCCAAGATTTATGGGCAGGGGGCAGCGACGAGCAGTACTTC
>-|-|TRBJ2-7|TRBV12-5
CASVLADVGTKTYEQYF
TGTGCTAGTGTTTTGGCCGACGTGGGGACAAAGACCTACGAGCAGTACTTC
>TRBD1|-|TRBJ1-1|TRBV28
CASREWTGNLKAFF
TGTGCCAGCCGGGAGTGGACAGGGAACTTGAAAGCTTTCTTT
>TRBD1|-|TRBJ1-1|TRBV4-1
CASSLSPGQGLYEAFF
TGCGCCAGCAGCCTGAGCCCGGGACAGGGTTTATATGAAGCTTTCTTT
>TRBD1|-|TRBJ2-7|TRBV28
CASSPRTGYEQYF
TGTGCCAGCAGTCCAAGGACAGGGTACGAGCAGTACTTC
>TRBD2|-|TRBJ2-1|TRBV7-9
CASSFPGGEQFF
TGTGCCAGCAGCTTTCCGGGGGGTGAGCAGTTCTTC
>TRBD2|few|TRBJ2-3|TRBV2
CASSELIWTSGTGSSTDTQYF
TGTGCCAGCAGTGAATTGATCTGGACTAGCGGGACGGGGTCTAGCACAGATACGCAGTATTTT
>-|-|TRBJ2-3|TRBV7-2
CASSPSVSTDTQYF
TGTGCCAGCAGCCCCAGTGTTAGCACAGATACGCAGTATTTT
>-|-|TRBJ2-1|TRBV7-8
CASSSRQEQFF
TGTGCCAGCAGCTCCAGACAGGAGCAGTTCTTC
>TRBD1|-|TRBJ2-7|TRBV5-6
CASSLGTGVFGSPYEQYF
TGTGCCAGCAGCTTAGGGACAGGGGTATTTGGGAGTCCCTACGAGCAGTACTTC
>TRBD2|few|TRBJ2-1|TRBV10-1
CASSESGGVYHSYNEQFF
TGCGCCAGCAGTGAGTCGGGAGGGGTGTACCACTCCTACAATGAGCAGTTCTTC
>-|-|TRBJ1-3|TRBV5-1
CASSLSTGNTIYF
TGCGCCAGCAGCTTGTCAACTGGAAACACCATATATTTT
>-|-|TRBJ2-1|TRBV15
CATSSPKPEENEQFF
TGTGCCACCAGCAGCCCCAAACCTGAGGAAAATGAGCAGTTCTTC
>-|-|TRBJ2-7|TRBV7-9
CASSSPGLSSYEQYF
TGTGCCAGCAGCTCCCCGGGACTCAGCTCCTACGAGCAGTACTTC
>TRBD2|-|TRBJ2-5|TRBV7-9
CASSLRSGGAWGETQYF
TGTGCCAGCAGCTTGAGGAGCGGGGGGGCCTGGGGAGAGACCCAGTACTTC
>-|-|TRBJ2-7|TRBV27
CASLLHYGGSQYEQYF
TGTGCCAGCTTACTTCACTACGGGGGATCCCAGTACGAGCAGTACTTC
>TRBD1|-|TRBJ1-6|TRBV7-2
CASSLDRQGRFNSPLHF
TGTGCCAGCAGCTTAGATAGACAGGGGCGTTTTAATTCACCCCTCCACTTT
>TRBD1|-|TRBJ1-2|TRBV15
CATSRTGDHGYTF
TGTGCCACCAGCCGGACAGGGGATCATGGCTACACCTTC
>-|-|TRBJ2-3|TRBV4-1
CASSQAPGLEPYF
TGCGCCAGCAGCCAAGCACCGGGACTCGAGCCCTATTTT
>TRBD1|-|TRBJ1-5|TRBV3-1/TRBV3-2
CASSQASGGGNQPQHF
TGTGCCAGCAGCCAAGCCTCAGGGGGCGGTAATCAGCCCCAGCATTTT
>TRBD2|-|TRBJ2-7|TRBV28
CASGGAGVYEQYF
TGTGCCAGTGGTGGAGCGGGAGTTTACGAGCAGTACTTC
>-|-|TRBJ2-7|TRBV11-2
CASSLGYGTNDYEQYF
TGTGCCAGCAGCTTAGGATACGGGACAAACGACTACGAGCAGTACTTC
>TRBD1|-|TRBJ2-3|TRBV7-9
CASTDRGPTDTQYF
TGTGCCAGCACGGACAGGGGGCCGACAGATACGCAGTATTTT
>TRBD1|-|TRBJ2-3|TRBV19
CASSIGQGADTQYF
TGTGCCAGTAGTATCGGACAGGGGGCAGATACGCAGTATTTT
>TRBD1|-|TRBJ2-7|TRBV5-6
CASSLEGAGGLSYEQYF
TGTGCCAGCAGCTTGGAAGGGGCAGGGGGCTTATCCTACGAGCAGTACTTC
>-|-|TRBJ2-2|TRBV18
CASSPNRDRGELFF
TGTGCCAGCTCACCGAATAGAGATCGAGGGGAGCTGTTTTTT
>TRBD1|-|TRBJ1-1|TRBV10-2
CASRTGMNTEAFF
TGCGCCAGCAGGACAGGGATGAACACTGAAGCTTTCTTT
>TRBD1|-|TRBJ1-2|TRBV19
CASSEIPGTGGNYGYTF
TGTGCCAGTAGTGAAATACCCGGGACAGGGGGCAACTATGGCTACACCTTC
>-|-|TRBJ2-3|TRBV9
CASSVAAGNTDTQYF
TGTGCCAGCAGCGTAGCTGCGGGGAACACAGATACGCAGTATTTT
>TRBD1|-|TRBJ2-1|TRBV20-1
CSARTGEQFF
TGCAGTGCCCGGACAGGAGAGCAGTTCTTC
>TRBD1|-|TRBJ2-1|TRBV7-8
CASSLQGAPSYNEQFF
TGTGCCAGCAGCCTACAGGGGGCTCCCTCCTACAATGAGCAGTTCTTC
>-|-|TRBJ2-3|TRBV7-3
CASSFVGTDTQYF
TGTGCCAGCAGCTTCGTCGGCACAGATACGCAGTATTTT
>TRBD1|-|TRBJ1-1|TRBV19
CASSTQGAGTEAFF
TGTGCCAGTAGTACACAGGGGGCGGGCACTGAAGCTTTCTTT
>-|-|TRBJ2-7|TRBV6-1
CASSPERLVYEQYF
TGTGCCAGCAGTCCCGAAAGACTGGTCTACGAGCAGTACTTC
>-|-|TRBJ1-1|TRBV21-1
CASSKRWDTEAFF
TGTGCCAGCAGCAAGCGGTGGGACACTGAAGCTTTCTTT
>TRBD1|-|TRBJ2-5|TRBV7-9
CASSWTGQETQYF
TGTGCCAGCAGTTGGACAGGACAAGAGACCCAGTACTTC
>-|-|TRBJ1-2|TRBV11-2
CASSLEVAYGYTF
TGTGCCAGCAGCTTAGAAGTGGCCTATGGCTACACCTTC
>-|once|TRBJ2-7|TRBV6-5
CASSLSGHPSYEQYF
TGTGCCAGCAGTCTCTCGGGACACCCCTCCTACGAGCAGTACTTC
>TRBD2|-|TRBJ2-1|TRBV6-5
CASRPGLAREQFF
TGTGCCAGCAGACCGGGACTAGCAAGAGAGCAGTTCTTC
>TRBD2|-|TRBJ2-2|TRBV7-2
CASSPSRLATGELFF
TGTGCCAGCAGCCCCTCGCGACTAGCTACCGGGGAGCTGTTTTTT
>TRBD1|-|TRBJ2-3|TRBV19
CASRTGSTTDTQYF
TGTGCCAGTAGGACAGGGTCTACCACAGATACGCAGTATTTT
>TRBD2|once|TRBJ2-7|TRBV7-2
CASRRTSGYEQYF
TGTGCCAGCAGGAGGACTAGCGGCTACGAGCAGTACTTC